These T cell receptor beta chains were read from a single sample in a study of blood T cell repertoires in COVID-19. Using immunoSEQ multiplex PCR, the repertoire was profiled, and TCRdb retains in-frame clones only, with some absent. The sample records about 250,000 clones, about nine tenths being singletons. Sequenced: PBMCs or T cells enriched from blood (not recorded which). The source is a man aged 35 to 55 who had recovered from COVID-19. CDR3s include the opening cysteine and the closing phenylalanine or tryptophan. A D gene is named only where the DNA matches it firmly. Clone size appears in some rows only: once, few, many, or a class for an expanded clone.

d_call j_call v_call clone_size cdr3_aa cdr3_nt
. TRBJ1-4 TRBV10-3 . CAIKDTTNEKLFF TGTGCCATCAAGGACACCACTAATGAAAAACTGTTTTTT
TRBD2 TRBJ2-5 TRBV28 . CASTSPGQGRLAGGLETQYF TGTGCCAGCACGTCACCGGGACAGGGAAGACTAGCGGGAGGGCTCGAGACCCAGTACTTC
. TRBJ2-7 TRBV6-5 few CASSYYEGDEQYF TGTGCCAGCAGTTACTATGAGGGAGACGAGCAGTACTTC
TRBD2 TRBJ2-1 TRBV7-9 . CATPPSGSYNEQFF TGTGCCACCCCTCCTAGCGGGTCCTACAATGAGCAGTTCTTC
TRBD2 TRBJ2-7 TRBV29-1 . CSVELSSGSGTYEQYF TGCAGCGTTGAACTCTCTAGCGGGAGTGGAACCTACGAGCAGTACTTC
TRBD2 TRBJ2-1 TRBV4-3 . CASSQDLSGGYNEQFF TGCGCCAGCAGCCAAGACCTAAGCGGGGGGTACAATGAGCAGTTCTTC
TRBD1 TRBJ2-7 TRBV7-7 . CASSAGQGFLGLGEQYF TGTGCCAGCAGCGCCGGACAGGGGTTCTTGGGTTTGGGGGAGCAGTACTTC
. TRBJ1-1 TRBV9 once CASSTRSTEAFF TGTGCCAGCAGCACACGGAGCACTGAAGCTTTCTTT
TRBD2 TRBJ2-7 TRBV19 once CASSAIRLAHEQYF TGTGCCAGTAGTGCAATTAGACTAGCCCACGAGCAGTACTTC
. TRBJ1-6 TRBV27 . CASSVAVNSPLHF TGTGCCAGCAGTGTGGCAGTGAATTCACCCCTCCACTTT
TRBD1 TRBJ1-5 TRBV15 . CATSRGRGIRGNQPQHF TGTGCCACCAGCAGAGGCAGGGGGATACGGGGCAATCAGCCCCAGCATTTT
. TRBJ2-7 TRBV23-1 few CASSQLSYEQYF TGCGCCAGCAGTCAATTATCCTACGAGCAGTACTTC
. TRBJ1-1 TRBV29-1 once CSVDPGLNTEAFF TGCAGCGTTGATCCGGGATTGAACACTGAAGCTTTCTTT
TRBD2 TRBJ2-6 TRBV7-9 . CASDRRGGALASGANVLTF TGTGCCAGCGACCGCCGCGGGGGGGCCTTAGCTTCTGGGGCCAACGTCCTGACTTTC
. TRBJ2-7 TRBV5-4 . CASSLEAGFSYEQYF TGTGCCAGCAGCTTGGAGGCGGGATTCTCCTACGAGCAGTACTTC
TRBD1 TRBJ1-2 TRBV2 . CASSPGQSILGGYTF TGTGCCAGCAGTCCGGGACAGAGTATCCTCGGCGGCTACACCTTC
TRBD2 TRBJ2-5 TRBV28 many CASSHPGLAGQETQYF TGTGCCAGCAGTCATCCGGGACTAGCGGGGCAAGAGACCCAGTACTTC
. TRBJ2-1 TRBV7-9 once CASSERGISYNEQFF TGTGCCAGCAGCGAAAGGGGCATCTCCTACAATGAGCAGTTCTTC
. TRBJ2-3 TRBV7-2 . CASSLVGLTDDTQYF TGTGCCAGCAGCTTAGTAGGACTAACAGACGATACGCAGTATTTT
TRBD2 TRBJ2-5 TRBV4-1 few CASSQLTSGRLTQYF TGCGCCAGCAGCCAATTGACTAGCGGGAGGTTGACCCAGTACTTC
TRBD1 TRBJ1-2 TRBV19 . CASSDFFAGGAPYGYTF TGTGCCAGTAGTGATTTCTTTGCAGGGGGCGCCCCTTACGGCTACACCTTC
. TRBJ2-6 TRBV6-5 . CASRWGEIANVLTF TGTGCCAGCAGATGGGGGGAAATTGCCAACGTCCTGACTTTC
TRBD1 TRBJ2-7 TRBV5-1 . CASRPVGQGDYEQYF TGCGCCAGCAGGCCCGTGGGACAGGGGGACTACGAGCAGTACTTC
. TRBJ2-7 TRBV5-6 . CASSLFRGATYEQYF TGTGCCAGCAGCTTGTTTCGGGGGGCAACCTACGAGCAGTACTTC